This TCR beta chain was sequenced during a study of T-cell memory formation after mild COVID-19. TCRdb reanalysed the 5' RACE reads using MiXCR and keeps one entry per CDR3 protein. There are 150,000 to 200,000 distinct CDR3 sequences in the sample; around 13% occur only once, and 3.3% lies in the top ten. Germline lookup yields CDR1 SGHVS and CDR2 FQNEAQ. This CDR3 is built from 15 residues. Losses at the gene ends were 5 bases for V and 4 bases for J; bases not matched to a gene: 7. There are a few counts of this clonotype. This sequence was found in a young man who had mild COVID-19 (a few samples of this study predate the infection). Cell type and time point are not known. Input material: PBMCs or a T cell subset sorted from them (not recorded which). The chain couples TRBV7-8 to TRBJ2-2; TRBD1 aligns across 7 bases. The CDR3 DNA reads as TGTGCCAGCAGCCTTGGACAGGTATCCACCGGGGAGCTGTTTTTT. Protein product: CASSLGQVSTGELFF.